This T cell receptor beta chain was identified during a study of blood T cells in healthy people across ages. A J-beta primer mix and a sample-barcoded 5' primer were used in a second PCR of about 7 to 11 cycles. TCRdb re-analysed the 5' RACE reads in MiXCR, keeping a single row per CDR3 protein. This sample has 1.8 million or so distinct CDR3 sequences, with approximately 39% found just once. Per the germline V gene, CDR1 is DFQATT and CDR2 is SNEGSKA (reference sequence). CDR3 length: 11 amino acids. Trimming took 5 bases from V and 3 from J, leaving 6 bases between them. Only a few counts were recorded for this clonotype.

This rearrangement joins TRBV20-1 to TRBJ2-3; D unresolved. The sequencing input was blood. The TCR originated in a human donor in good health. CDR3 sequence (DNA): TGCAGTGCTTACAAAACAGATACGCAGTATTTT. This encodes CSAYKTDTQYF.